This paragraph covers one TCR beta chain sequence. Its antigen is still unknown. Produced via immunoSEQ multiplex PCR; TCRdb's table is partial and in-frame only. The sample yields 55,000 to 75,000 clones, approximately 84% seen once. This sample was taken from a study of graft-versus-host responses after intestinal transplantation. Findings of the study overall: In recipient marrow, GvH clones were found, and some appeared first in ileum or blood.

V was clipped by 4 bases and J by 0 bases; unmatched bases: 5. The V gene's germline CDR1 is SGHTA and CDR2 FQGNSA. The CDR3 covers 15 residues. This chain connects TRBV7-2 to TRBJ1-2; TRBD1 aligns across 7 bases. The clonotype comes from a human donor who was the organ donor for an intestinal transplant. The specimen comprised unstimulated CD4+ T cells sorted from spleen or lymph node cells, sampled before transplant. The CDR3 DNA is TGTGCCAGCAGCTCACCGGACAGGTCTAACTATGGCTACACCTTC. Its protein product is CASSSPDRSNYGYTF.